These T cell receptor beta chains were read from a single sample in a study of shared clonotypes between healthy human individuals. Generated by immunoSEQ multiplex PCR, the TCRdb table keeps only in-frame clones and is missing some. The sample yields about 2,500,000 clones, over 85% seen once. Sequencing was carried out using naive CD4+ T cells sorted from blood. The receptors were gathered from a man between 18 and 29 years old in good health. Each CDR3 is given with its conserved first and last residue. The D gene is left open where the match is weak. Some rows have no size entry. The others give once, few or many, or a class for an expanded clone.

CDR3aa	CDR3nt	v_gene	j_gene	abundance	d_gene
CASSAAPPGYTF	TGTGCCAGCAGTGCAGCCCCGCCAGGCTACACCTTC	TRBV2	TRBJ1-2	-	-
CASSLQGAYEQYF	TGTGCCAGCAGCCTTCAGGGGGCGTACGAGCAGTACTTC	TRBV11-2	TRBJ2-7	-	TRBD1
CASSQGSSGRDRSSYNEQFF	TGCGCCAGCAGCCAAGGGTCCAGCGGGAGGGATCGGAGCTCCTACAATGAGCAGTTCTTC	TRBV4-3	TRBJ2-1	-	TRBD2
CATSRDSAGGLRRGYTF	TGTGCCACCAGCAGAGATTCCGCCGGGGGGCTAAGGAGAGGCTACACCTTC	TRBV15	TRBJ1-2	-	-
CASSGQYQETQYF	TGTGCCAGCAGTGGACAGTACCAAGAGACCCAGTACTTC	TRBV6-5	TRBJ2-5	-	-
CASSVWTGPYEQYF	TGTGCCAGCAGTGTTTGGACAGGTCCATACGAGCAGTACTTC	TRBV2	TRBJ2-7	-	TRBD1
CAWSVVGYEQFF	TGTGCCTGGAGTGTAGTCGGCTATGAGCAGTTCTTC	TRBV30	TRBJ2-1	-	-
CASRGLINEKLFF	TGTGCCAGCAGAGGCCTTATTAATGAAAAACTGTTTTTT	TRBV28	TRBJ1-4	once	-
CASSPPGSMVAGNTIYF	TGTGCCAGCTCACCACCGGGTAGTATGGTTGCTGGAAACACCATATATTTT	TRBV18	TRBJ1-3	-	-
CASTPEPLSSYNEQFF	TGTGCCAGCACCCCAGAACCGCTGAGCTCCTACAATGAGCAGTTCTTC	TRBV7-6	TRBJ2-1	-	-
CASSAQNSPLHF	TGTGCCAGCAGCGCACAGAATTCACCCCTCCACTTT	TRBV7-2	TRBJ1-6	-	-
CASSSGLAGLEQFF	TGCGCCAGCAGCTCAGGACTAGCGGGGTTGGAGCAGTTCTTC	TRBV5-1	TRBJ2-1	-	TRBD2
CASSFTGSGANVLTF	TGCGCCAGCAGCTTCACAGGTTCTGGGGCCAACGTCCTGACTTTC	TRBV5-1	TRBJ2-6	-	-
CASSRQASSYEQYF	TGTGCCAGCAGTCGACAGGCGAGCTCCTACGAGCAGTACTTC	TRBV5-6	TRBJ2-7	-	-
CASSLTSGVANEQFF	TGCGCCAGCAGCTTGACTAGCGGGGTGGCGAATGAGCAGTTCTTC	TRBV5-1	TRBJ2-1	-	TRBD2
CASSSQGTGGYTF	TGTGCCAGCAGTTCACAGGGCACTGGAGGCTACACCTTC	TRBV28	TRBJ1-2	-	-
CASSSPGPAIEAFF	TGTGCCAGCAGCAGCCCGGGGCCTGCCATAGAAGCTTTCTTT	TRBV21-1	TRBJ1-1	-	-
CASSEDEISYNEQFF	TGTGCCAGCAGTGAAGATGAGATCTCCTACAATGAGCAGTTCTTC	TRBV2	TRBJ2-1	-	-
CASRMTGTGGHNSPLHF	TGTGCCAGCAGAATGACCGGGACAGGGGGCCATAATTCACCCCTCCACTTT	TRBV28	TRBJ1-6	once	TRBD1
CASSYSSLAGYNEQFF	TGTGCCAGCAGTTACTCGAGCCTAGCGGGGTACAATGAGCAGTTCTTC	TRBV6-5	TRBJ2-1	-	TRBD2
CASSLLEGDYEQYF	TGTGCTAGCAGCTTACTGGAGGGGGACTACGAGCAGTACTTC	TRBV7-7	TRBJ2-7	-	-
CASSLTSGKYEQYF	TGCGCCAGCAGCTTGACTAGCGGGAAATACGAGCAGTACTTC	TRBV5-1	TRBJ2-7	-	TRBD2
CATPGNSGELFF	TGCGCCACCCCAGGGAACTCCGGGGAGCTGTTTTTT	TRBV10-2	TRBJ2-2	once	-
CASSGQGAGNEQFF	TGTGCCAGCAGCGGACAGGGGGCAGGGAATGAGCAGTTCTTC	TRBV6-6	TRBJ2-1	-	TRBD1
CASTPLAGGGETQYF	TGCGCCAGCACCCCACTAGCGGGGGGTGGAGAGACCCAGTACTTC	TRBV5-1	TRBJ2-5	-	TRBD2
CASSESQGGSPLHF	TGTGCCAGCAGTGAATCTCAGGGGGGCTCACCCCTCCACTTT	TRBV2	TRBJ1-6	-	TRBD1
CASSPRPAGNEKLFF	TGTGCCAGCAGCCCTCGTCCGGCCGGTAATGAAAAACTGTTTTTT	TRBV5-5	TRBJ1-4	-	-
CASSYSEAHSGNTIYF	TGTGCCAGCAGTTACTCCGAGGCGCACTCTGGAAACACCATATATTTT	TRBV6-5	TRBJ1-3	-	-
CASSAISATNEKLFF	TGTGCCAGCAGCGCCATCAGTGCAACTAATGAAAAACTGTTTTTT	TRBV7-2	TRBJ1-4	-	-
CASTSDATNEKLFF	TGTGCCAGTACATCGGACGCAACTAATGAAAAACTGTTTTTT	TRBV28	TRBJ1-4	-	-
CATSNADTQYF	TGTGCCACCAGCAACGCAGATACGCAGTATTTT	TRBV15	TRBJ2-3	-	-
CASSHSGGTGELFF	TGTGCCAGCAGCCATTCGGGGGGCACCGGGGAGCTGTTTTTT	TRBV7-9	TRBJ2-2	-	TRBD2
CAISASSGSIRPYEQYF	TGTGCCATCAGTGCCTCTAGCGGGAGTATTCGGCCTTACGAGCAGTACTTC	TRBV10-3	TRBJ2-7	-	TRBD2
CASVPSDRLGDTQYF	TGTGCCAGTGTTCCCTCCGACCGGCTGGGAGATACGCAGTATTTT	TRBV19	TRBJ2-3	-	-
CASSQGNRGHNSPLHF	TGTGCCAGCAGCCAAGGTAACAGGGGGCACAATTCACCCCTCCACTTT	TRBV14	TRBJ1-6	-	TRBD1
CASTTSGVLSTDTQYF	TGTGCCAGTACGACTAGCGGGGTCCTTAGCACAGATACGCAGTATTTT	TRBV19	TRBJ2-3	-	TRBD2
CASSSIGLAGRNEQFF	TGTGCCAGCAGTTCCATCGGACTAGCGGGCCGCAATGAGCAGTTCTTC	TRBV6-6	TRBJ2-1	-	TRBD2
CASSDRGRWTEAFF	TGTGCCAGCAGTGACAGGGGAAGATGGACTGAAGCTTTCTTT	TRBV2	TRBJ1-1	-	-
CASKKGQGSNEKLFF	TGTGCCAGTAAAAAGGGACAGGGAAGTAATGAAAAACTGTTTTTT	TRBV19	TRBJ1-4	-	TRBD1
CASSLTLAGETQYF	TGTGCCAGCAGCTTAACCCTAGCGGGGGAGACCCAGTACTTC	TRBV11-2	TRBJ2-5	-	TRBD2
CASSLWVDRNYNEQFF	TGTGCCAGCAGCTTATGGGTGGACAGGAACTACAATGAGCAGTTCTTC	TRBV7-9	TRBJ2-1	-	TRBD1
CASSLLGTGGMGYTF	TGTGCCAGCAGCTTACTCGGGACAGGGGGTATGGGCTACACCTTC	TRBV13	TRBJ1-2	-	TRBD1
CASSIARGGWYDEQFF	TGTGCCAGTAGTATAGCCCGAGGGGGATGGTACGATGAGCAGTTCTTC	TRBV19	TRBJ2-1	-	-
CASSQGSWNEKLFF	TGCGCCAGCAGCCAGGGAAGTTGGAATGAAAAACTGTTTTTT	TRBV5-1	TRBJ1-4	-	-
CASSPALGYSGANVLTF	TGTGCCAGCAGCCCGGCCCTGGGGTACTCTGGGGCCAACGTCCTGACTTTC	TRBV7-9	TRBJ2-6	-	-
CASSPRGPNTEAFF	TGTGCCAGCAGCCCGCGGGGCCCGAACACTGAAGCTTTCTTT	TRBV9	TRBJ1-1	-	-
CASSPNIYEQYF	TGTGCCAGCTCACCTAATATCTACGAGCAGTACTTC	TRBV18	TRBJ2-7	-	-
CAWSGGGPKQETQYF	TGTGCCTGGAGTGGGGGGGGCCCCAAGCAAGAGACCCAGTACTTC	TRBV30	TRBJ2-5	-	-
CASSSAAGRSNEQFF	TGCGCCAGCAGCTCCGCAGCGGGAAGGTCCAATGAGCAGTTCTTC	TRBV5-1	TRBJ2-1	once	TRBD2
CAWRRTEAFF	TGTGCCTGGAGGAGGACTGAAGCTTTCTTT	TRBV30	TRBJ1-1	few	-
CASSAQAPGELFF	TGTGCTAGCAGCGCCCAGGCTCCCGGGGAGCTGTTTTTT	TRBV7-7	TRBJ2-2	-	-
CASSSSKSGWTQYF	TGTGCCAGCAGCTCCAGCAAATCTGGTTGGACCCAGTACTTC	TRBV13	TRBJ2-5	-	-
CASSYSGLAAYEQYF	TGTGCCAGCAGTTACTCGGGACTAGCGGCCTACGAGCAGTACTTC	TRBV6-6	TRBJ2-7	-	TRBD2
CASTLTDRVGQDEQYF	TGTGCCAGCACTTTGACGGACAGGGTGGGTCAGGACGAGCAGTACTTC	TRBV28	TRBJ2-7	-	TRBD1
CASSSAADGNTGELFF	TGTGCCAGCAGCTCGGCTGCAGACGGGAACACCGGGGAGCTGTTTTTT	TRBV5-4	TRBJ2-2	-	-
CASSLSRTVQPQHF	TGTGCCAGCAGTTTATCCCGGACAGTCCAGCCCCAGCATTTT	TRBV28	TRBJ1-5	-	-
CASSLRTGTYTEAFF	TGTGCCAGCAGCTTACGCACAGGTACATACACTGAAGCTTTCTTT	TRBV7-8	TRBJ1-1	once	-
CASSQGFGSGYTF	TGCGCCAGCAGCCAAGGGTTCGGGTCTGGCTACACCTTC	TRBV4-1	TRBJ1-2	few	-